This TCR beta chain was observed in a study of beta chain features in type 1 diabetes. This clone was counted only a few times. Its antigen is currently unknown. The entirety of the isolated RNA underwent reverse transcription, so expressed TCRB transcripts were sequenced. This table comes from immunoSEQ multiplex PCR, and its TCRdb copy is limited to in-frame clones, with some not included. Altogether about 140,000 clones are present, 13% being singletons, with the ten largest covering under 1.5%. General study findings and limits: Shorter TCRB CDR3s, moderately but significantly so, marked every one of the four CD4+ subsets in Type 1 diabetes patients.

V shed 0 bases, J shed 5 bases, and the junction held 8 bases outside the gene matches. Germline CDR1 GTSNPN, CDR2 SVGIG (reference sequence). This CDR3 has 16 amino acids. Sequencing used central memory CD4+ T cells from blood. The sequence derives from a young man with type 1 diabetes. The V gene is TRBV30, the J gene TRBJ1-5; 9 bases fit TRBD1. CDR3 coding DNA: TGTGCCTGGAGTGTACGGGGACAGGGATCGGATCAGCCCCAGCATTTT. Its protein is CAWSVRGQGSDQPQHF.